The rows below give T cell receptor beta chains drawn from one sample of a study of cytomegalovirus exposure and HLA in healthy donors. The protocol was immunoSEQ multiplex PCR, while the TCRdb copy is restricted to in-frame clones and leaves out a portion. The sample carries 150,000 or so clones, about nine tenths recorded once. The sequenced sample was PBMCs. The receptors originated from a woman younger than 45 in good health and CMV-seropositive. Both conserved end residues are part of each CDR3. Each record gives: J gene, V gene, D gene, clone size, CDR3 length, CDR3 DNA, CDR3 protein. The D gene is left open where the match is weak. Size is omitted from some rows. Given values are once, few, many or a class for expanded clones.

TRBJ2-1	TRBV4-1	-	-	14	TGCGCCAGCAGCCAAGTGGGAGGTTTGGATGAGCAGTTCTTC	CASSQVGGLDEQFF
TRBJ2-5	TRBV27	TRBD1	-	14	TGTGCCAGCAGTCCCACAGGGGTGGGGGAGACCCAGTACTTC	CASSPTGVGETQYF
TRBJ1-4	TRBV25-1	TRBD1	once	18	TGTGCCAGCAGTGACCTATCTGACAGGGAGGTAACTAATGAAAAACTGTTTTTT	CASSDLSDREVTNEKLFF
TRBJ2-3	TRBV6-1	-	-	13	TGTGCCAGCAGTGCGCGCCCCATAGATACGCAGTATTTT	CASSARPIDTQYF
TRBJ1-2	TRBV27	-	once	15	TGTGCCAGCAGTCCCCACCGGGACATCAACTATGGCTACACCTTC	CASSPHRDINYGYTF
TRBJ1-6	TRBV10-3	TRBD1	-	15	TGTGCCATCAGCGAGTTGGGACAGAAGAATTCACCCCTCCACTTT	CAISELGQKNSPLHF
TRBJ1-5	TRBV6-4	-	-	15	TGTGCCAGCAGTGACTGCAGGGCAGGGCATCAGCCCCAGCATTTT	CASSDCRAGHQPQHF
TRBJ2-1	TRBV5-1	-	-	14	TGCGCCAGCCGCCATCCGGACTTTCACAATGAGCAGTTCTTC	CASRHPDFHNEQFF
TRBJ2-3	TRBV5-1	-	-	16	TGCGCCAGCAGCTTGGAAGGGGGAGGGCTAGCAGATACGCAGTATTTT	CASSLEGGGLADTQYF
TRBJ2-7	TRBV4-2	-	many	15	TGTGCCAGCAGCCAAGGGGAGGCAGAGTTCTACGAGCAGTACTTC	CASSQGEAEFYEQYF
TRBJ2-7	TRBV2	TRBD1	-	13	TGTGCCAGCAGCGGGACAGGGGGGTACGAGCAGTACTTC	CASSGTGGYEQYF
TRBJ2-1	TRBV10-2	-	-	14	TGCGCCAGCACTCAGACACCCACGGGGAATGAGCAGTTCTTC	CASTQTPTGNEQFF
TRBJ1-5	TRBV28	TRBD1	-	15	TGTGCCAGCAGTGCACTACAGGGGGCAAATCAGCCCCAGCATTTT	CASSALQGANQPQHF
TRBJ2-2	TRBV19	TRBD1	-	15	TGTGCCAGTAGACGGACAGGGGAGGCCACCGGGGAGCTGTTTTTT	CASRRTGEATGELFF
TRBJ2-7	TRBV7-6	TRBD2	-	16	TGTGCCAGCAGCTTAGAGGTGGGGACTAGCGTATACGAGCAGTACTTC	CASSLEVGTSVYEQYF
TRBJ2-7	TRBV6-1	-	-	13	TGTGCCAGCAGTGAGTCAGTTACCTACGAGCAGTACTTC	CASSESVTYEQYF
TRBJ2-3	TRBV5-1	TRBD1	-	17	TGCGCCAGCAGCTTGGTAGGGACAGGGGGCATCACAGATACGCAGTATTTT	CASSLVGTGGITDTQYF
TRBJ2-3	TRBV10-3	-	-	15	TGTGCCATCAGTGAGTCAGATGGGGGCGGAAATACGCAGTATTTT	CAISESDGGGNTQYF
TRBJ2-1	TRBV5-6	-	-	15	TGTGCCAGCAGCTTGTATTACGAACTTTACAATGAGCAGTTCTTC	CASSLYYELYNEQFF
TRBJ2-4	TRBV2	TRBD2	-	13	TGTGCCAGCAGCCGGGGGGACGGAAACATTCAGTACTTC	CASSRGDGNIQYF
TRBJ2-5	TRBV29-1	-	-	13	TGCAGCGCTGGTGTGCGAGGCCAAGAGACCCAGTACTTC	CSAGVRGQETQYF
TRBJ1-1	TRBV28	-	-	13	TGTGCCAGCAGTTCATACAGGTCTGAAGAAGCTTTCTTT	CASSSYRSEEAFF
TRBJ2-7	TRBV9	TRBD2	-	13	TGTGCCAGCCCCCTCAGCGGGGCCTACGAGCAGTACTTC	CASPLSGAYEQYF
TRBJ2-5	TRBV6-6	-	-	16	TGTGCCAGCAGTAGAGAAGCGTCACCGAGCCTTTTGACCCAGTACTTC	CASSREASPSLLTQYF
TRBJ2-7	TRBV7-6	-	few	14	TGTGCCAGCAGCTTAGCCCAGGGGACCTACGAGCAGTACTTC	CASSLAQGTYEQYF
TRBJ1-3	TRBV28	TRBD1	-	15	TGTGCCAGCAGTTCCTCAGGGGGCTCGGGAAACACCATATATTTT	CASSSSGGSGNTIYF
TRBJ1-5	TRBV5-1	-	-	15	TGCGCCAGCAGCTTGACAGGGCGTAGCAATCAGCCCCAGCATTTT	CASSLTGRSNQPQHF
TRBJ2-5	TRBV27	-	-	13	TGTGCCAGCAGTTTCCAGGAAACGGAGACCCAGTACTTC	CASSFQETETQYF
TRBJ2-7	TRBV5-4	-	once	16	TGTGCCAGCAGCTTGGATGGCCTAGCGCGTCGCTACGAGCAGTACTTC	CASSLDGLARRYEQYF
TRBJ1-5	TRBV14	-	-	13	TGTGCCAGCAGCCAAATATCCAATCAGCCCCAGCATTTT	CASSQISNQPQHF
TRBJ1-2	TRBV27	TRBD1	-	14	TGTGCCAGCAGTTTACAGGGGGCGCAGGGTGGCTACACCTTC	CASSLQGAQGGYTF
TRBJ2-1	TRBV6-6	TRBD2	-	15	TGTGCCAGCAGAGGACTAGCTAGCGGGAGGGGAGAGCAGTTCTTC	CASRGLASGRGEQFF
TRBJ2-7	TRBV2	-	few	14	TGTGCCAGCAGTTTACTAGGCGCAACCTACGAGCAGTACTTC	CASSLLGATYEQYF
TRBJ1-3	TRBV5-6	-	-	18	TGTGCCAGCAGCTACCGGGCCACGGGGGGCGACTCTGGAAACACCATATATTTT	CASSYRATGGDSGNTIYF
TRBJ2-5	TRBV5-6	-	-	15	TGTGCCAGCAGCTTAGGCGTGGGCCCATACGAGACCCAGTACTTC	CASSLGVGPYETQYF
TRBJ2-2	TRBV18	-	-	16	TGTGCCAGCTCACCTCGGACAGGGAGGGACACCGGGGAGCTGTTTTTT	CASSPRTGRDTGELFF
TRBJ2-2	TRBV5-4	-	-	16	TGTGCCAGCAGCTCTGGGGGCGGGCCGTCCACCGGGGAGCTGTTTTTT	CASSSGGGPSTGELFF
TRBJ2-7	TRBV27	TRBD2	-	15	TGTGCCAGCAGTTTATCCGGGGGGGGAGTCTACGAGCAGTACTTC	CASSLSGGGVYEQYF
TRBJ1-1	TRBV5-6	-	-	15	TGTGCCAGCAGCCCAGAAGGCCCCGGGGGCACTGAAGCTTTCTTT	CASSPEGPGGTEAFF
TRBJ1-1	TRBV5-4	TRBD1	-	14	TGTGCCAGCAGCCCCGACAGGGGAAACACTGAAGCTTTCTTT	CASSPDRGNTEAFF
TRBJ1-1	TRBV18	-	-	13	TGTGCCAGCCACCGAGGGGGGGCGACTGAAGCTTTCTTT	CASHRGGATEAFF
TRBJ2-2	TRBV7-9	TRBD2	-	16	TGTGCCAGCAGCCCTCGACTAGCACCGAACACCGGGGAGCTGTTTTTT	CASSPRLAPNTGELFF
TRBJ1-2	TRBV28	-	-	13	TGTGCCAGCAGAGCCTTGATCGGGTTTGGCTACACCTTC	CASRALIGFGYTF
TRBJ2-2	TRBV6-1	TRBD2	-	14	TGTGCCAGCCTTGGCGGGGGGGCCGGCGGGGAGCTGTTTTTT	CASLGGGAGGELFF
TRBJ2-3	TRBV19	TRBD1	few	15	TGTGCCAGTAGTGATACGGGACAGGGTAGAGATACGCAGTATTTT	CASSDTGQGRDTQYF
TRBJ2-1	TRBV5-1	-	once	12	TGCGCCAGCAGCTTGGCCGGCGGGGAGCAGTTCTTC	CASSLAGGEQFF
TRBJ2-3	TRBV6-5	-	once	15	TGTGCCAGCAGGCCCCGAGTTGAGAGCACAGATACGCAGTATTTT	CASRPRVESTDTQYF
TRBJ2-6	TRBV2	-	-	16	TGTGCCAGCGCGTTTGAGGGTTACTCTGGGGCCAACGTCCTGACTTTC	CASAFEGYSGANVLTF
TRBJ2-5	TRBV27	TRBD2	-	14	TGTGCCAGCAGGCCATCCGGGGGAGGGGAGACCCAGTACTTC	CASRPSGGGETQYF